The 20 T cell receptor beta chains presented below share a single source sample, sequenced in a study of cytomegalovirus exposure and HLA in healthy donors. Vbeta (60) and Jbeta (13) primers were used in the PCR. Some clones are missing from TCRdb's copy, which holds only in-frame ones; the method was immunoSEQ multiplex PCR. This sample's clone table lists about 150,000 clones. The sequenced sample was PBMCs. The source is a woman aged 50 to 65 in good health and CMV-seronegative.

CDR3 DNA: TGTGCCAGCAGCTTTGATCCGGGACAAGACACTGAAGCTTTCTTT. Protein: CASSFDPGQDTEAFF. The chain uses TRBV9 and TRBJ1-1; tentatively, D is TRBD1 (6 bases). V dropped 4 bases and J dropped 3 bases, with 16 bases sitting between them. Germline CDR1 reads SGDLS; CDR2 reads YYNGEE. This CDR3 has 15 amino acids.

This rearrangement joins TRBV30 to TRBJ1-1; D is unresolved. This CDR3 has 12 amino acids. The V end was cut by 3 bases, the J end by 7 bases, with 12 bases between. In germline, CDR1 is GTSNPN, CDR2 SVGIG (reference sequence). Here the CDR3 DNA reads TGTGCCTGGAGCCCACGGCGAGGTGAAGCTTTCTTT. This codes for CAWSPRRGEAFF.

The genes are TRBV7-2 and TRBJ2-7, with a weak D call TRBD2 (5 bases). Trimming took 1 base from V and 1 from J, leaving 11 bases between them. The CDR3 is made up of 15 amino acids. Germline V lookup: CDR1 SGHTA, CDR2 FQGNSA. CDR3 bases: TGTGCCAGCAGCTTAGTAGGGAGTTTGTCCTACGAGCAGTACTTC. Its protein product is CASSLVGSLSYEQYF.

The CDR3 nucleotides are TGTGCCAGTAGCTACCCGGGACAGGCATTGAACACTGAAGCTTTCTTT. Translated: CASSYPGQALNTEAFF. This rearrangement joins TRBV19 to TRBJ1-1; 8 nucleotides line up with TRBD1. Trimming removed 6 bases from V and 0 bases from J; junction bases left unmatched: 9. The CDR3 sequence is 16 residues long. The germline CDR1 and CDR2 sequences are LNHDA and SQIVND (reference sequence).

This sequence joins TRBV7-3 and TRBJ1-6; possible D gene TRBD1, 5 bases. The CDR3 extends over 18 amino acids. Germline V gives CDR1 SGHTA, CDR2 FQGTGA. Between the trimmed V and J ends, which lost 3 bases and 7 bases, there was a span of 22 bases. The CDR3 protein is CASSFELSLGAPNSPLHF. DNA of the CDR3: TGTGCCAGCAGCTTCGAACTATCTTTAGGGGCCCCAAATTCACCCCTCCACTTT.

The chain links TRBV5-6 to TRBJ2-3, with D perhaps TRBD2 (6 bases). The germline V gene encodes CDR1 SGHDT and CDR2 YYEEEE. CDR3 length equals 12 residues. V was clipped by 4 bases and J by 8 bases, with 11 bases between them. In DNA, the CDR3 is TGTGCCAGCAGCCCTAGCGAAGGTACGCAGTATTTT. Its protein is CASSPSEGTQYF.

The chain links TRBV30 to TRBJ2-4; 13 bases align to TRBD2. CDR1 is GTSNPN and CDR2 is SVGIG in the germline V gene (reference sequence). V shed 6 bases and J 5 bases; nucleotides not matched to a gene: 16. The CDR3 length is 18 residues. CDR3 residues: CACRDLSGTSGTENIQYF. The CDR3 DNA is TGTGCCTGTAGAGATCTTTCAGGGACTAGCGGGACCGAAAACATTCAGTACTTC.

This chain joins TRBV7-9 and TRBJ2-3; D not resolved. Trimming removed 2 bases from V and 0 bases from J, with 6 bases in between. CDR1 SEHNR and CDR2 FQNEAQ come from the germline V gene (reference sequence). The CDR3 is 14 residues long. CDR3 DNA: TGTGCCAGCAGCTTAACAGCTAGCACAGATACGCAGTATTTT. Protein: CASSLTASTDTQYF.

The chain uses TRBV12-5 and TRBJ1-1; the match to TRBD1 covers 8 bases. Germline CDR1 reads LGHNT; CDR2 reads FRNRAP. The length of the CDR3 is 16 residues. J gave up 3 bases and V 0 bases, and 6 bases lay outside the gene matches. The CDR3 nucleotides are TGTGCTAGTGGTTTGGTACGACAGGGGTTTGACACTGAAGCTTTCTTT. It encodes CASGLVRQGFDTEAFF.

J is TRBJ2-1 and V is TRBV9; TRBD1 matches 9 bases. The CDR3 contains 15 residues. The germline gives CDR1 SGDLS, CDR2 YYNGEE. V lost 4 bases to trimming and J lost 7 bases; unmatched junction nucleotides: 9. In DNA, the CDR3 is TGTGCCAGCAGCTTCTCCGGGACAGGGACGAATGAGCAGTTCTTC. Amino acid sequence: CASSFSGTGTNEQFF.

The chain links TRBV28 to TRBJ2-7; maybe TRBD1 (6 bases). CDR3 length: 12 residues. V dropped 4 bases and J dropped 7 bases, with 11 bases sitting between them. Germline CDR1 is MDHEN and CDR2 is SYDVKM. CDR3 sequence reads: CASSSQGDEQYF. The CDR3 bases are TGTGCCAGCAGTTCACAGGGAGATGAGCAGTACTTC.

The chain has TRBV19 and TRBJ1-2; the match to TRBD1 covers 9 bases. The CDR3 extends over 16 amino acids. J lost 5 bases, V lost 5 bases, and 12 bases had no gene match. Germline V gene lookup returns CDR1 LNHDA and CDR2 SQIVND (reference sequence). Here the CDR3 reads CASSLSGTGKTYGYTF. CDR3 bases: TGTGCCAGTAGTCTATCCGGGACAGGGAAAACTTATGGCTACACCTTC.

The CDR3, as DNA: TGTGCCAGCAGCCACAGGGAGGGGAGCAATCAGCCCCAGCATTTT. The encoded protein is CASSHREGSNQPQHF. The chain recombines TRBV6-1 with TRBJ1-5, with a weak D call TRBD1 (6 bases). V was clipped by 6 bases and J by 1 base, with 13 bases between them. Germline V gives CDR1 MNHNS, CDR2 SASEGT. There are 15 residues in the CDR3.

The chain carries TRBV5-6 and TRBJ1-1; D possibly corresponds to TRBD1 (5 bases). Trimming left V 4 bases short and J 6 bases short, with 10 bases between. The CDR3 is 12 residues long. The V gene's germline CDR1 is SGHDT and CDR2 YYEEEE. CDR3 region: CASSRGGAEAFF. CDR3 nucleotides: TGTGCCAGCAGCCGGGGGGGGGCTGAAGCTTTCTTT.

The genes are TRBV29-1 and TRBJ2-7; 8 bases are shared with TRBD1. Germline CDR1 and CDR2: SQVTM and ANQGSEA. This CDR3 contains 14 residues. V gave up 1 base and J gave up 7 bases; unmatched junction bases: 9. The CDR3 bases are TGCAGCGTTGAAGGAGCGCAGGGGGCGGGAGAGCAGTACTTC. It yields the protein CSVEGAQGAGEQYF.

In DNA, the CDR3 is TGCGCCAGCAGCTTCGGAGCGGGGGGTTCCTCCTACGAGCAGTACTTC. Amino acids: CASSFGAGGSSYEQYF. V usage is TRBV5-1 and J usage is TRBJ2-7; 9 bases align to TRBD2. V was clipped by 2 bases and J by 0 bases; unmatched bases: 6. Germline assignment: CDR1 SGHRS and CDR2 YFSETQ. This CDR3 region has 16 residues.

This rearrangement joins TRBV28 to TRBJ2-5, with 7 bases identical to TRBD2. The junction had 2 bases not matched to a gene; V was cut back by 6 bases and J by 1 base. Germline V gene lookup returns CDR1 MDHEN and CDR2 SYDVKM. The CDR3 consists of 13 residues. The CDR3 reads CASSIAGQETQYF. CDR3 coding DNA: TGTGCCAGCAGCATAGCGGGCCAAGAGACCCAGTACTTC.

The chain links TRBV19 to TRBJ2-5; 8 bases fit TRBD1. The ends lost 5 bases at V and 4 bases at J; junction bases unmatched: 6. Germline CDR1 and CDR2: LNHDA and SQIVND (reference sequence). This CDR3 is 14 amino acids long. The CDR3 reads CASSPRQGRETQYF. The DNA for the CDR3 is TGTGCCAGTAGTCCCAGACAGGGGCGAGAGACCCAGTACTTC.

This chain links TRBV11-2 with TRBJ2-5; 16 nucleotides agree with TRBD2. The closer fit of TRBJ2-7 to the DNA end suggests the J call may be wrong. The CDR3 length is 18 residues. Per germline, CDR1 SGHAT and CDR2 FQNNGV. In DNA, the CDR3 is TGTGCCAGCAGCTGGCGGGGACTAGCGGGAGGGTTCTCCTACGAGCAGTACTTC. Residues: CASSWRGLAGGFSYEQYF.

The gene calls are TRBV6-1 and TRBJ1-2, with D possibly TRBD1 on 5 matching bases. The germline CDR1 and CDR2 sequences are MNHNS and SASEGT. The CDR3 is 14 residues long. V was pared by 2 bases and J by 1 base, with 8 bases between. CDR3 nucleotides: TGTGCCAGCAGTGAACAGGGTAGTAACTATGGCTACACCTTC. Protein product: CASSEQGSNYGYTF.